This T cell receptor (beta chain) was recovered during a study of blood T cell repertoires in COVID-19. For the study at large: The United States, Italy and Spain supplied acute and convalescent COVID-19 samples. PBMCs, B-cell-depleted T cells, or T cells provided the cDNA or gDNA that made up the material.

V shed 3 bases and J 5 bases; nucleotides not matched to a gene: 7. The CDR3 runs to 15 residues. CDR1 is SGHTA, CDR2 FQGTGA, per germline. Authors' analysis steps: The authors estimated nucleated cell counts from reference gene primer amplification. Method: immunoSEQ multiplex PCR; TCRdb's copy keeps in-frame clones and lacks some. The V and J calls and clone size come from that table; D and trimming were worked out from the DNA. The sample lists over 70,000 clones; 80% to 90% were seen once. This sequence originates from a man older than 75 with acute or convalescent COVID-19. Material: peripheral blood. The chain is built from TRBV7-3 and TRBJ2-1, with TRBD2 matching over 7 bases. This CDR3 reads CASSLSAGENNEQFF. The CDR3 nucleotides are TGTGCCAGCAGCTTGAGTGCGGGAGAGAACAATGAGCAGTTCTTC.